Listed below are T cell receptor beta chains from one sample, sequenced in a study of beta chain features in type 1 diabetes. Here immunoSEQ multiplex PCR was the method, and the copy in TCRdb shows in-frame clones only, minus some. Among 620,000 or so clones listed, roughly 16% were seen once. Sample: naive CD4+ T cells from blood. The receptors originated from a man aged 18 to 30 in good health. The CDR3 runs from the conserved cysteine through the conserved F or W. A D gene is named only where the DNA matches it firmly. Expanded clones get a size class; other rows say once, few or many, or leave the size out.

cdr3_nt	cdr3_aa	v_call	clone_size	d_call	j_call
TGTGCCAGCAGCCAAGATCCGTCGAACTCTGGAAACACCATATATTTT	CASSQDPSNSGNTIYF	TRBV4-2	-	-	TRBJ1-3
TGTGCCAGCAGCCTAACAGGGGGGGCGCATGGCTACACCTTC	CASSLTGGAHGYTF	TRBV14	few	TRBD1	TRBJ1-2
TGTGCCAGCTCACCAGGACACGGGGGCCAAGAGACCCAGTACTTC	CASSPGHGGQETQYF	TRBV18	few	-	TRBJ2-5
TGTGCCAGCAGGCATCTCACAGGGGGCGATTTCTATGGCTACACCTTC	CASRHLTGGDFYGYTF	TRBV27	-	TRBD1	TRBJ1-2
TGTGCCAGCAGTCAGACAGGGCAAAGCGGCACTGAAGCTTTCTTT	CASSQTGQSGTEAFF	TRBV27	-	TRBD1	TRBJ1-1
TGTGCCAGTCGCCCACAGGGGAGCTCCTACGAGCAGTACTTC	CASRPQGSSYEQYF	TRBV7-3	-	TRBD1	TRBJ2-7
TGTGCCAGCAGTGTGGACAGCTATGTTGGTGAGCAGTTCTTC	CASSVDSYVGEQFF	TRBV6-4	few	-	TRBJ2-1
TGTGCCAGTACGGACAGGGACCGCAATGAGCAGTTCTTC	CASTDRDRNEQFF	TRBV19	few	TRBD1	TRBJ2-1
TGTGCCAGCAGCTTAGCAGGGTCCGGAAACACCATATATTTT	CASSLAGSGNTIYF	TRBV7-9	few	-	TRBJ1-3
TGCGCCAGCAGCCAAGATTACAGGATCGGCACTGAAGCTTTCTTT	CASSQDYRIGTEAFF	TRBV4-3	-	-	TRBJ1-1
TGCGCCAGCAGCTTGGAATCCTGGACAGGGCAGCACGAGCAGTACTTC	CASSLESWTGQHEQYF	TRBV5-1	-	TRBD1	TRBJ2-7
TGTGCCAGCAGCCAAGGGGTTAGGGCTAGTGCAGATACGCAGTATTTT	CASSQGVRASADTQYF	TRBV7-3	-	-	TRBJ2-3
TGCGCCAGCAGCTTGGTCTTGTACAGGGGGCAAGAGACCCAGTACTTC	CASSLVLYRGQETQYF	TRBV5-1	few	TRBD1	TRBJ2-5
TGTGCCACCAGCAGTCATGGGGGGAACTCCTACAATGAGCAGTTCTTC	CATSSHGGNSYNEQFF	TRBV15	-	-	TRBJ2-1
TGTGCCAGCAGCCAAGTCGGTAGCGGGAACACCGGGGAGCTGTTTTTT	CASSQVGSGNTGELFF	TRBV14	-	-	TRBJ2-2
TGTGCCAGCAGCTTAAGGCCGCGGGGGGACAGATCCTACGAGCAGTACTTC	CASSLRPRGDRSYEQYF	TRBV7-2	few	-	TRBJ2-7
TGCAGCGTTTGGGGGGGGCAAGAGACCCAGTACTTC	CSVWGGQETQYF	TRBV29-1	-	TRBD2	TRBJ2-5
TGCGCCAGCAGCCAAGCTTTACAGGGTACGGGTGGCTACACCTTC	CASSQALQGTGGYTF	TRBV4-3	-	-	TRBJ1-2
TGTGCCAGCTCACCTCGGGGTGGCACTGAAGCTTTCTTT	CASSPRGGTEAFF	TRBV18	-	-	TRBJ1-1
TGTGCCACCAGCAGAGATCTCCAGCGGGCTAGCACAGATACGCAGTATTTT	CATSRDLQRASTDTQYF	TRBV15	few	-	TRBJ2-3
TGCGCCAGCAGCCAAGATGGTTTAACCCATCGCGGCTACACCTTC	CASSQDGLTHRGYTF	TRBV4-3	-	-	TRBJ1-2
TGTGCCAGCTCAACCGAGAGGACAGGCGTCACAGATACGCAGTATTTT	CASSTERTGVTDTQYF	TRBV18	-	TRBD1	TRBJ2-3
TGTGCCAGCAGTTTTGGAGCGACTAGCGGGGGCACAGATACGCAGTATTTT	CASSFGATSGGTDTQYF	TRBV27	few	TRBD2	TRBJ2-3
TGTGCCAGCAGTTCAGGAGGCCACACATTGAGCTACACCTTC	CASSSGGHTLSYTF	TRBV7-2	-	-	TRBJ1-2